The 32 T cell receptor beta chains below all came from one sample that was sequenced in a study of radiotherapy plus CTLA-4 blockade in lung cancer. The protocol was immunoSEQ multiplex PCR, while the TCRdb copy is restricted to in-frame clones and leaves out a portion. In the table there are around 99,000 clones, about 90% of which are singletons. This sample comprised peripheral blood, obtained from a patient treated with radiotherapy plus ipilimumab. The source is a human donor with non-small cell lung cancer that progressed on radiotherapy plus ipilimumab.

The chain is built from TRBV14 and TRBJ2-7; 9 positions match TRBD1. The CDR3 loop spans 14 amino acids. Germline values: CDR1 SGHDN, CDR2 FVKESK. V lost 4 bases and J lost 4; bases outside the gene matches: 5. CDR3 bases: TGTGCCAGCAGCCGCGGGACAGGGCGATACGAGCAGTACTTC. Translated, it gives CASSRGTGRYEQYF. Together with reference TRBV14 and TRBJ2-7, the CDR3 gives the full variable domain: EAGVTQFPSHSVIEKGQTVTLRCDPISGHDNLYWYRRVMGKEIKFLLHFVKESKQDESGMPNNRFLAERTGGTYSTLKVQPAELEDSGVYFCASSRGTGRYEQYFGPGTRLTVT.

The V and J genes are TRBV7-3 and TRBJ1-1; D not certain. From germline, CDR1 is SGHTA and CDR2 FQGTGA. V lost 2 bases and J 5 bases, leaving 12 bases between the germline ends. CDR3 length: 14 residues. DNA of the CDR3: TGTGCCAGCAGCTTAGGGGTTACGGGGACTGAAGCTTTCTTT. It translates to CASSLGVTGTEAFF.

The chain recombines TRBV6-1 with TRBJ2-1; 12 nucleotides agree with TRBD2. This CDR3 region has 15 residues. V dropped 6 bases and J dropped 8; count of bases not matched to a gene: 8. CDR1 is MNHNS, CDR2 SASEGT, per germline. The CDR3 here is CASRPTSGGLDEQFF. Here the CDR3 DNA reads TGTGCCAGCAGACCAACTAGCGGGGGGCTGGATGAGCAGTTCTTC.

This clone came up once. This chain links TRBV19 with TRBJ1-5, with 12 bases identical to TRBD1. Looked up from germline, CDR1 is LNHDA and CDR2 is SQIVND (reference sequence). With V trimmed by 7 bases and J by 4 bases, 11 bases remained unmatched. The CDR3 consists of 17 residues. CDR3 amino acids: CASKPGQGAVENQPQHF. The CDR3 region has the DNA TGTGCCAGTAAGCCGGGACAGGGGGCCGTTGAGAATCAGCCCCAGCATTTT.

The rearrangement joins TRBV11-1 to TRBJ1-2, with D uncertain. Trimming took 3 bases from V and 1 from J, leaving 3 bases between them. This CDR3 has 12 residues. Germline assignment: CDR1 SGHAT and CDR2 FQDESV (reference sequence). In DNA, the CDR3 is TGTGCCAGCAGCTTCAATAACTATGGCTACACCTTC. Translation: CASSFNNYGYTF.

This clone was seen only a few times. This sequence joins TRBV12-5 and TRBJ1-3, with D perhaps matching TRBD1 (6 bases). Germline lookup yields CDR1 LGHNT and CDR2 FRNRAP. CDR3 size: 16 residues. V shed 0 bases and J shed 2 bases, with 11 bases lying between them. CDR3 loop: CASGLVIGTTGNTIYF. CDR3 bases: TGTGCTAGTGGTTTGGTAATCGGGACAACTGGAAACACCATATATTTT.

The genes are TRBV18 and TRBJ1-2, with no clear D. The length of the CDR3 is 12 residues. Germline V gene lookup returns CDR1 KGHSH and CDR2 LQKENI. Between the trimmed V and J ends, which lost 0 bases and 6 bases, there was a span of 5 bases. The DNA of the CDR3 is TGTGCCAGCTCACCACCGGCGAATGGCTACACCTTC. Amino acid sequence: CASSPPANGYTF.

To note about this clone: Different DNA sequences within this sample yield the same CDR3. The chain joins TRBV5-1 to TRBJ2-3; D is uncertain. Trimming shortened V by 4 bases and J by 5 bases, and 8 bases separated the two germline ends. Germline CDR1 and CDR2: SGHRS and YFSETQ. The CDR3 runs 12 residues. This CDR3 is CASSSTGDTQYF. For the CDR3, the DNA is TGCGCCAGCAGCAGCACGGGAGATACGCAGTATTTT.

Here the CDR3 DNA reads TGTGCCAGCTCCTCCCGGCGCCCAAGCTCTGGAAACACCATATATTTT. Translating it yields CASSSRRPSSGNTIYF. The V and J genes are TRBV18 and TRBJ1-3; no clear D gene. Germline loops: CDR1 KGHSH, CDR2 LQKENI. Trimming took 6 bases from V and 0 from J, leaving 15 bases between them. The CDR3 sequence is 16 residues long. Combining the CDR3 with reference TRBV18 and TRBJ1-3 gives the whole variable domain NAGVMQNPRHLVRRRGQEARLRCSPMKGHSHVYWYRQLPEEGLKFMVYLQKENIIDESGMPKERFSAEFPKEGPSILRIQQVVRGDSAAYFCASSSRRPSSGNTIYFGEGSWLTVV.

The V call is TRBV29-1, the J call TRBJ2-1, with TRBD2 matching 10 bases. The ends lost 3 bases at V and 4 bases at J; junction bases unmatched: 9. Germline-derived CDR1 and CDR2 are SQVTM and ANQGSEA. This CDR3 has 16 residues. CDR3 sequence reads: CSVEGLLAGSYNEQFF. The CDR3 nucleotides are TGCAGCGTTGAGGGTCTACTAGCGGGATCATACAATGAGCAGTTCTTC.

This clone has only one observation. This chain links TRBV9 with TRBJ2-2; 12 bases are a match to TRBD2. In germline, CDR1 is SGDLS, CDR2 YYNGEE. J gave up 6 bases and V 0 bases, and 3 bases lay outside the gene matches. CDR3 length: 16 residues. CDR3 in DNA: TGTGCCAGCAGCGTAGAGACTAGCGGGAGTCCCGGGGAGCTGTTTTTT. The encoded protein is CASSVETSGSPGELFF.

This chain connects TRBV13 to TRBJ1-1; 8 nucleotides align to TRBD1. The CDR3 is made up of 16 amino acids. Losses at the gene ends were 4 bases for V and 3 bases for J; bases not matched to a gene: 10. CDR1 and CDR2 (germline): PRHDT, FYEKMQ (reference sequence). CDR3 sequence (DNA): TGTGCCAGCAGCTCGCTGGGGACAGGTGAGGACACTGAAGCTTTCTTT. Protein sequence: CASSSLGTGEDTEAFF.

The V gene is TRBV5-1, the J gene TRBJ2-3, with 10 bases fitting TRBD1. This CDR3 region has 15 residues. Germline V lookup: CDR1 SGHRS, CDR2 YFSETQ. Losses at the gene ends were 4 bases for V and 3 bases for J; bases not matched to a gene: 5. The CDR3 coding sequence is TGCGCCAGCAGCCCGGGACAGGGGATAACAGATACGCAGTATTTT. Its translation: CASSPGQGITDTQYF.

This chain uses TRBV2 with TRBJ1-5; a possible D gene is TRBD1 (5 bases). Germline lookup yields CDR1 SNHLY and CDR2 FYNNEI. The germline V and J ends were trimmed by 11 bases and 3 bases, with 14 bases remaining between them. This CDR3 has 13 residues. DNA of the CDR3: TGTGCCGGTGGGAGGGGCCCCAATCAGCCCCAGCATTTT. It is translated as CAGGRGPNQPQHF.

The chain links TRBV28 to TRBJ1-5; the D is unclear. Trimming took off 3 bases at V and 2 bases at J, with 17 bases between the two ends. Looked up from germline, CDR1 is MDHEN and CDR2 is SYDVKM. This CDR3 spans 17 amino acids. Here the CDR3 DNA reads TGTGCCAGCAGTTTTCAGAGGGCCCTTAGGGGCAATCAGCCCCAGCATTTT. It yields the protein CASSFQRALRGNQPQHF.

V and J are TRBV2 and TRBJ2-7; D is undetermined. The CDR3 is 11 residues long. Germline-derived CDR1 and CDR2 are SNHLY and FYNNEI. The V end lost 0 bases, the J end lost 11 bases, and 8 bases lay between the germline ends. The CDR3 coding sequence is TGTGCCAGCAGTGAAGCGCGTCTGAAGTACTTC. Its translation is CASSEARLKYF.

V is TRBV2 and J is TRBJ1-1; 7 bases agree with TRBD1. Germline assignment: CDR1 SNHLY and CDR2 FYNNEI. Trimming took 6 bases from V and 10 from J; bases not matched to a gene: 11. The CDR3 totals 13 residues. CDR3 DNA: TGTGCCAGCAGCCAAGATCTGACAGGGACAGCTTTCTTT. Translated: CASSQDLTGTAFF.

CDR3 sequence: CASSLRGGRFEESNQPQHF. In DNA form, the CDR3 reads TGTGCCAGCAGCTTGAGAGGGGGGCGCTTTGAGGAAAGCAATCAGCCCCAGCATTTT. The rearrangement links TRBV5-6 to TRBJ1-5, with D possibly being TRBD1 (6 bases). The CDR3 has 19 amino acids. The germline V gene encodes CDR1 SGHDT and CDR2 YYEEEE. Trimming took 1 base from V and 1 from J, leaving 21 bases between them.

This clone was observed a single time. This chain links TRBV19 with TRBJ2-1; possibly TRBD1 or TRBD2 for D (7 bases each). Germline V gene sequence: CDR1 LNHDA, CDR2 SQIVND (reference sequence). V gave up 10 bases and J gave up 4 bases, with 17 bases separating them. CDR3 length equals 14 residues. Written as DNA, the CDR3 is TGTGCCACCTGGGCAGGGGGGGAGTACAATGAGCAGTTCTTC. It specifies CATWAGGEYNEQFF.

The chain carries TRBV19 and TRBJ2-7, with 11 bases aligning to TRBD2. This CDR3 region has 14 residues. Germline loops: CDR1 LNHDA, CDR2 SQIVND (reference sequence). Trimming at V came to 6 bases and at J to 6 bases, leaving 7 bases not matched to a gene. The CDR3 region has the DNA TGTGCCAGTAGCGGACTAGCGGGCTCCCCCGAGCAGTACTTC. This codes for CASSGLAGSPEQYF.

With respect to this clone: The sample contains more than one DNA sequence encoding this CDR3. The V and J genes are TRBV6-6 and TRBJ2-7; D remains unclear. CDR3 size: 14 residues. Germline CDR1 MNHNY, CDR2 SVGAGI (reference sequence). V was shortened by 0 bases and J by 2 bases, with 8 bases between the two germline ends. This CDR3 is CASSYSGRAYEQYF. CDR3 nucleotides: TGTGCCAGCAGTTACTCCGGCAGAGCCTACGAGCAGTACTTC.

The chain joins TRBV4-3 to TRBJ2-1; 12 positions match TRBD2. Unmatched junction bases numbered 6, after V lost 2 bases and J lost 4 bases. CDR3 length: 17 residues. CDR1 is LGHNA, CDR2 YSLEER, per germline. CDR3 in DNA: TGCGCCAGCAGCCAATTCTCCGGGACTAGCGGGTACAATGAGCAGTTCTTC. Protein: CASSQFSGTSGYNEQFF.

The DNA for the CDR3 is TGTGCCAGCAGCGTAGCGGTGGACAGGGGCGGGGATACGCAGTATTTT. It translates to CASSVAVDRGGDTQYF. The chain combines TRBV9 with TRBJ2-3, with TRBD1 identical over 9 bases. V trimming: 0 bases; J trimming: 6 bases; junction bases outside the gene matches: 8. CDR1 is SGDLS, CDR2 YYNGEE, per germline. There are 16 residues in the CDR3.

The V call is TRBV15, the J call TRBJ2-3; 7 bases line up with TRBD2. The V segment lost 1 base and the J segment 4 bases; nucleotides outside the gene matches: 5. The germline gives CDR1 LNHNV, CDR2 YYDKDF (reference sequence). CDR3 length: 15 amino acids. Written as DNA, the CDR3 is TGTGCCACCAGCAGAGCCCGGACTAGTCCAGATACGCAGTATTTT. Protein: CATSRARTSPDTQYF. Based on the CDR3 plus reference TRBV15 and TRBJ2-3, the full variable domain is DAMVIQNPRYQVTQFGKPVTLSCSQTLNHNVMYWYQQKSSQAPKLLFHYYDKDFNNEADTPDNFQSRRPNTSFCFLDIRSPGLGDTAMYLCATSRARTSPDTQYFGPGTRLTVL.

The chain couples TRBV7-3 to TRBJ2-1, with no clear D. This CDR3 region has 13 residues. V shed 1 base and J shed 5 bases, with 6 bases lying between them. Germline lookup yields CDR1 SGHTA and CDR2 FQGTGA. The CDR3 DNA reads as TGTGCCAGCAGCTTAAGACGGAACAATGAGCAGTTCTTC. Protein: CASSLRRNNEQFF.

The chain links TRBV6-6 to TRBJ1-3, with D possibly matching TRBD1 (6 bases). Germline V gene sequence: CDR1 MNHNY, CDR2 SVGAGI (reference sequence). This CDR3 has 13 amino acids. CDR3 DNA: TGTGCGGGGGGGGGCGTATCTGGAAACACCATATATTTT. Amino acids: CAGGGVSGNTIYF.

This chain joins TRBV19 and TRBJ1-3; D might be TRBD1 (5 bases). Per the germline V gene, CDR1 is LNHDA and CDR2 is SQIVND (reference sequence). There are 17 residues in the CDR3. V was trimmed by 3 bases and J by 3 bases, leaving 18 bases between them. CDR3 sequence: CASSIPAKGRSGNTIYF. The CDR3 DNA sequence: TGTGCCAGTAGTATTCCTGCCAAGGGGCGCAGTGGAAACACCATATATTTT.

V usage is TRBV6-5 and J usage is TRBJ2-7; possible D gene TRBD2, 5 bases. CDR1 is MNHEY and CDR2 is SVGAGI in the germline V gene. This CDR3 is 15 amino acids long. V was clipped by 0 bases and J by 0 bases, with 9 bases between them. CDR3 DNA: TGTGCCAGCAGTTACTCGGGTGGGAGCTCCTACGAGCAGTACTTC. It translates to CASSYSGGSSYEQYF.

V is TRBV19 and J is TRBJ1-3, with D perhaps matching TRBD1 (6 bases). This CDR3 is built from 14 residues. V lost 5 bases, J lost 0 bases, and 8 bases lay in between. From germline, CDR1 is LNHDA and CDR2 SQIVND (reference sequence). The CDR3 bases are TGTGCCAGTAGTCAGGACAGCTCTGGAAACACCATATATTTT. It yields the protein CASSQDSSGNTIYF.

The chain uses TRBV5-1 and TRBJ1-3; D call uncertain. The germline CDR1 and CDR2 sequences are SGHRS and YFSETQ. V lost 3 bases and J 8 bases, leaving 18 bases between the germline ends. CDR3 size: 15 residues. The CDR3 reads CASSYLGPVGDTIYF. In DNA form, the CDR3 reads TGCGCCAGCAGCTACCTCGGGCCTGTTGGGGACACCATATATTTT.

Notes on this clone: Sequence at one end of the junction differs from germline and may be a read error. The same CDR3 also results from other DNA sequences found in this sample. CDR3 loop: CASSQDRANQLSRSLNEQFF. For the CDR3, the DNA is TGCGCCAGCAGCCAAGACCGGGCCAATCAACTATCGAGGTCGTTGAATGAGCAATTCTTC. The rearrangement uses TRBV4-1 and TRBJ2-1; the D is unclear. Germline CDR1 MGHRA, CDR2 YSYEKL. The CDR3 is 20 residues long.

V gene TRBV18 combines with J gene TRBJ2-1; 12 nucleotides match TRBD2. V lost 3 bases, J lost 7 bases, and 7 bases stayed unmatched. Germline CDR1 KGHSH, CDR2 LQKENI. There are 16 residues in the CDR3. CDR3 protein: CASSPLAGGPGNEQFF. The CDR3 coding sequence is TGTGCCAGCTCACCTCTAGCGGGAGGGCCGGGGAATGAGCAGTTCTTC.